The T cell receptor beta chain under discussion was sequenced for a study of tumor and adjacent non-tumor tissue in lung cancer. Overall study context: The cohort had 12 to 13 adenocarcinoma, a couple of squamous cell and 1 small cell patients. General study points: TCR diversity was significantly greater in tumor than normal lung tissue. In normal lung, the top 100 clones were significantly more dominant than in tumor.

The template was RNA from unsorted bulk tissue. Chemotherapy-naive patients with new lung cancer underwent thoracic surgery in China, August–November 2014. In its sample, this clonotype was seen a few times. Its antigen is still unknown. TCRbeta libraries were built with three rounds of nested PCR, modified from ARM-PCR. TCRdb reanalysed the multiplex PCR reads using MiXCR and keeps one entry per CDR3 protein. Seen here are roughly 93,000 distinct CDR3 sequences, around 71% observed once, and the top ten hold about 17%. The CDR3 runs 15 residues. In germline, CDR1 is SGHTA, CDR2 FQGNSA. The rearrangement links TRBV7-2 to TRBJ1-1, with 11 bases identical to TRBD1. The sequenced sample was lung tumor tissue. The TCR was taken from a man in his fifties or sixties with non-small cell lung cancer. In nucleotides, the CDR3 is TGTGCTAGCCGATGGACAGGGGGCTTGGAGACTGAAGCTTTCTTT. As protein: CASRWTGGLETEAFF. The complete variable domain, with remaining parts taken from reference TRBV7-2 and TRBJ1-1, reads GAGVSQSPSNKVTEKGKDVELRCDPISGHTALYWYRQSLGQGLEFLIYFQGNSAPDKSGLPSDRFSAERTGGSVSTLTIQRTQQEDSAVYLCASRWTGGLETEAFFGQGTRLTVV.